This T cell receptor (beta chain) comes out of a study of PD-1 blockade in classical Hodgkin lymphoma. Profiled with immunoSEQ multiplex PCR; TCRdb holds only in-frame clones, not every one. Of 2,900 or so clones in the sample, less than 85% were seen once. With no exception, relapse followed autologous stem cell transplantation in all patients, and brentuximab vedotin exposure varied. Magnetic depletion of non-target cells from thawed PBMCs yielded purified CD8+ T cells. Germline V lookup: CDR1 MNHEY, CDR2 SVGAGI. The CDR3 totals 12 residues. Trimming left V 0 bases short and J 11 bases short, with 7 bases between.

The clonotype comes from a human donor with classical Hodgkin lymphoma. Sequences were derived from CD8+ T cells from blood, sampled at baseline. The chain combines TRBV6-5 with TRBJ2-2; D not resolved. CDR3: CASSYSTRELFF. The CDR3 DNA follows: TGTGCCAGCAGTTACTCGACCAGAGAGCTGTTTTTT.